This TCR beta chain was found in a study of T cell responses to AZD1222 COVID-19 vaccine. Study-wide background: Pooled samples include second doses given at about 4 or 12 weeks. Study-wide findings and caveats: Donors were largely white British and mainly female; clonal diversity was possibly underestimated. Increased Spike-specific TCR breadth and depth were observed after two AZD1222 doses.

Worth noting for this clone: Its antigen is undetermined.

V lost 4 bases, J lost 1 base, and 8 bases lay in between. This CDR3 is 15 amino acids long. Germline loops: CDR1 KGHSH, CDR2 LQKENI. This table comes from immunoSEQ multiplex PCR, and its TCRdb copy is limited to in-frame clones, with some not included. This sample has about 150,000 clones, with 80% to 90% found just once. The sequenced sample was peripheral blood, obtained on day 0 of AZD1222 vaccination. This chain joins TRBV18 and TRBJ2-6, with D unclear. This TCR was sampled from an adult in good health. CDR3 amino acids: CASSLSQSGANVLTF. The CDR3 bases are TGTGCCAGCTCACTGAGTCAATCTGGGGCCAACGTCCTGACTTTC.